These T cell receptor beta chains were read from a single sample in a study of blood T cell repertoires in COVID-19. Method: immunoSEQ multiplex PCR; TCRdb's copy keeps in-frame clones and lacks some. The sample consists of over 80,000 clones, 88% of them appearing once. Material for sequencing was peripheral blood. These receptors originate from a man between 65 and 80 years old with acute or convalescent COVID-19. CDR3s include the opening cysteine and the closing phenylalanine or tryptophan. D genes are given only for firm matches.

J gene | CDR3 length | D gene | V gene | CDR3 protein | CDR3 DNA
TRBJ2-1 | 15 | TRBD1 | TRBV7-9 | CASSSQGASYNEQFF | TGTGCCAGCAGCTCACAGGGGGCGTCCTACAATGAGCAGTTCTTC
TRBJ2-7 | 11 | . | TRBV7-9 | CASSFTGPLIF | TGTGCCAGCAGCTTTACGGGTCCGTTGATCTTC
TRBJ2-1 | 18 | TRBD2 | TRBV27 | CASSSLLGGVVGNNEQFF | TGTGCCAGCAGCAGTTTATTGGGAGGGGTCGTCGGAAACAATGAGCAGTTCTTC
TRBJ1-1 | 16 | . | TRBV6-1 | CASSEGFGVGNTEAFF | TGTGCCAGCAGTGAAGGCTTCGGGGTAGGCAACACTGAAGCTTTCTTT
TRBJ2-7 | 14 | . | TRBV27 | CASRAPGPISEQYF | TGTGCCAGCAGGGCTCCGGGTCCTATATCCGAGCAGTACTTC
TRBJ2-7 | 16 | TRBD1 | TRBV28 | CASSLWAGTGNYEQYF | TGTGCCAGCAGTTTATGGGCCGGGACAGGGAACTACGAGCAGTACTTC
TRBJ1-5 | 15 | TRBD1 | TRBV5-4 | CASSLDGTGNQPQHF | TGTGCCAGCAGCTTGGATGGGACAGGGAATCAGCCCCAGCATTTT
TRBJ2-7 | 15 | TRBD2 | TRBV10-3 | CAISGSGLAAYEQYF | TGTGCCATCAGTGGATCGGGACTAGCGGCCTACGAGCAGTACTTC
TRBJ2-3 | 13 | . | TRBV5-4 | CASSQQGGDTQYF | TGTGCCAGCAGCCAACAGGGGGGGGATACGCAGTATTTT
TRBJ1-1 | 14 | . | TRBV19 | CASSYGQLNTEAFF | TGTGCCAGTAGTTACGGACAGCTGAACACTGAAGCTTTCTTT
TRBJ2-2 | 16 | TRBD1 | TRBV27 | CASSSRSPGGTGELFF | TGTGCCAGCAGTTCCCGAAGTCCAGGGGGCACCGGGGAGCTGTTTTTT
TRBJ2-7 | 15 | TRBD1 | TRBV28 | CASSSPGTGGYEQYF | TGTGCCAGCAGTTCCCCCGGGACAGGGGGCTACGAGCAGTACTTC
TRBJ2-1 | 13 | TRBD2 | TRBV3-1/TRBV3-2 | CASSDTTGTKQFF | TGTGCCAGCAGCGATACCACCGGGACTAAGCAGTTCTTC
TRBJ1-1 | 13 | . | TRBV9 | CASSATGGTEAFF | TGTGCCAGCAGCGCCACAGGTGGCACTGAAGCTTTCTTT